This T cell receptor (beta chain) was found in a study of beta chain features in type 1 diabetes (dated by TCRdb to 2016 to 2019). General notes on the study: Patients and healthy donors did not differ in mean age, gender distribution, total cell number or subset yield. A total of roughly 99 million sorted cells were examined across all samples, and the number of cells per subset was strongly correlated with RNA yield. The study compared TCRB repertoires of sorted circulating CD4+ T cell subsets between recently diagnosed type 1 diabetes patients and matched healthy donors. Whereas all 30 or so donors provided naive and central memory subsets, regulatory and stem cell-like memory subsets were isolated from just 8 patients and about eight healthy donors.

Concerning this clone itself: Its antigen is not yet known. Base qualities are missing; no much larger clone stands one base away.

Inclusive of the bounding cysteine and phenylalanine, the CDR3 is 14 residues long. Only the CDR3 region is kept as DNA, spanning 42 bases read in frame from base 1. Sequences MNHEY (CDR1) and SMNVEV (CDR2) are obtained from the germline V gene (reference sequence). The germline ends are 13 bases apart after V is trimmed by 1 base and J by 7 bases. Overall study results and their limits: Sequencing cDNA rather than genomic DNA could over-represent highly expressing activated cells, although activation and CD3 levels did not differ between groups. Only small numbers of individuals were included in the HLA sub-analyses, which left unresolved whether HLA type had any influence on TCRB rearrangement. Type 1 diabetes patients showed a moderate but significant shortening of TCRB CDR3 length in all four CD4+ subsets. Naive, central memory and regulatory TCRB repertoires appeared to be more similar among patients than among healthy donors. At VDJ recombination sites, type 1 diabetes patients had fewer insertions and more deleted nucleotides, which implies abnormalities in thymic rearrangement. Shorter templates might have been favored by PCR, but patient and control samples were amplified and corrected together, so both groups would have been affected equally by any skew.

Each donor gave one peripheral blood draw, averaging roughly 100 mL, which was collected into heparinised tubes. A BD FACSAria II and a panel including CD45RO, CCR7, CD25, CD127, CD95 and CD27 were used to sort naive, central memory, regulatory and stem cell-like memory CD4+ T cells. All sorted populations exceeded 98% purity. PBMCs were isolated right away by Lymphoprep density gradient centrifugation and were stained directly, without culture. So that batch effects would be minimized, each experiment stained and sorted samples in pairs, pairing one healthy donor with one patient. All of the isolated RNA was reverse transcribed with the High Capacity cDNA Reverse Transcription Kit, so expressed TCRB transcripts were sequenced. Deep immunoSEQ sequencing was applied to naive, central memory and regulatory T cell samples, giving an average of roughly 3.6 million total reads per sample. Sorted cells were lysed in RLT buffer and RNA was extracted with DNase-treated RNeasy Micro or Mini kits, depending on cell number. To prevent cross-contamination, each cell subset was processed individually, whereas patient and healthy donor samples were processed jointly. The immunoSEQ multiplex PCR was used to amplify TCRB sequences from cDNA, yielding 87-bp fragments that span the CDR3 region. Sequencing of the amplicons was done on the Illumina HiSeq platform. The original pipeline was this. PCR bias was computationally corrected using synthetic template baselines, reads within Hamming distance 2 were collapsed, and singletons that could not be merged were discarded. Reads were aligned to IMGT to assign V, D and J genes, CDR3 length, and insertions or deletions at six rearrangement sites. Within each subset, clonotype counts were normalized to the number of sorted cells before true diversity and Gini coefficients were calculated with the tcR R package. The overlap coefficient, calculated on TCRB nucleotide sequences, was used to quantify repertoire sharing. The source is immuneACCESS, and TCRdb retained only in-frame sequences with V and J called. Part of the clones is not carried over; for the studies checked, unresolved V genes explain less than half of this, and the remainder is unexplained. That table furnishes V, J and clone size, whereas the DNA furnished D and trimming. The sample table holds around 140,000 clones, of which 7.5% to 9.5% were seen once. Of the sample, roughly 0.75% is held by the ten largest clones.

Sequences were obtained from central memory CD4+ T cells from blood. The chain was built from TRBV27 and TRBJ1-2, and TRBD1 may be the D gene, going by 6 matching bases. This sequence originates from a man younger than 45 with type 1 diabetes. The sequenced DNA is TGTGCCAGCAGTTTATGGGCAGGGGAGAGTGGCTACACCTTC. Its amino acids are CASSLWAGESGYTF.